The TCR beta chain described here comes from a study of blood T cell repertoires in COVID-19. Looking at the study overall: COVID-19 samples collected from the United States, Italy and Spain covered acute and convalescent phases. Sources were T cells, B-cell-depleted T cells, or PBMCs; the material itself was cDNA or gDNA.

As processed by the authors: By means of reference gene primer amplification, nucleated cell counts were estimated. Some clones are missing from TCRdb's copy, which holds only in-frame ones; the method was immunoSEQ multiplex PCR. Clone size and V and J calls were adopted from that table, with D and trimming inferred from the DNA. The sample shows about 240,000 clones, roughly 87% of them seen only once. Germline CDR1 is MNHNY and CDR2 is SVGAGI (reference sequence). The CDR3 covers 16 residues. The junction had 6 bases not matched to a gene; V was cut back by 2 bases and J by 6 bases. The genes are TRBV6-6 and TRBJ2-2; 10 nucleotides line up with TRBD1. The clonotype was recovered from a man aged 55 to 69 who had recovered from COVID-19. The sample taken for sequencing was peripheral blood. The CDR3 coding sequence is TGTGCCAGCAGTTACGACGACAGGGGGCGGTCCGGGGAGCTGTTTTTT. It translates to CASSYDDRGRSGELFF.